Shown below are 13 T cell receptor beta chains from a single sample sequenced in a study of shared clonotypes between healthy human individuals. Repertoires were generated with immunoSEQ multiplex PCR, while TCRdb's copy carries only in-frame clones and drops some. Here the sample spans approximately 1,500,000 clones, approximately 96% being singletons. The sequencing input was naive CD4+ T cells sorted from blood. Regarding subset: CD45RA+ positively selected. Receptors originate from a man younger than 45 in good health.

The chain joins TRBV27 to TRBJ2-7; D may be TRBD1 (6 bases). CDR1 and CDR2 from the germline V gene are MNHEY and SMNVEV (reference sequence). The CDR3 consists of 16 residues. The V and J ends lost 3 bases and 3 bases respectively, with 18 bases between them. CDR3 sequence (DNA): TGTGCCAGCAGTTTGCTTCTCGGGCAGGGGCTCTACGAGCAGTACTTC. It yields the protein CASSLLLGQGLYEQYF.

V gene TRBV5-6 combines with J gene TRBJ2-7; 8 bases match TRBD1. Germline-derived CDR1 and CDR2 are SGHDT and YYEEEE. This CDR3 has 13 amino acids. The V segment lost 4 bases and the J segment 7 bases; nucleotides outside the gene matches: 7. Written as DNA, the CDR3 is TGTGCCAGCAGCACTAGGACAGGGAAGGAGCAGTACTTC. This translates into CASSTRTGKEQYF.

This clone turned up a few times. V is TRBV27 and J is TRBJ2-3; TRBD1 matches 8 bases. Germline CDR1 MNHEY, CDR2 SMNVEV (reference sequence). This CDR3 is 12 amino acids long. V lost 6 bases, J lost 10 bases, and 6 bases stayed unmatched. CDR3 in amino acids: CASSLRQGPQYF. CDR3 DNA: TGTGCCAGCAGCTTGCGACAGGGGCCGCAGTATTTT.

The chain carries TRBV29-1 and TRBJ1-2; D may be TRBD1 (6 bases). The CDR3 spans 16 residues. Germline CDR1 reads SQVTM; CDR2 reads ANQGSEA. Trimming cost V 7 bases and J 4 bases, with 25 bases left between them. CDR3 loop: CSAETGSPSGGYGYTF. CDR3 coding DNA: TGCAGCGCCGAGACAGGTTCTCCCTCGGGTGGCTATGGCTACACCTTC.

The J gene is TRBJ1-4, the V gene TRBV21-1. TRBV21-1 is noted as a pseudogene. The CDR3 is made up of 14 amino acids. In DNA, the CDR3 is TGTGCCAGACCCGGGGGGTCTGCTAATGAAAAACTGTTTTTT. Protein: CARPGGSANEKLFF.

The chain employs TRBV30 and TRBJ1-4; D is perhaps TRBD1 (6 bases). CDR3 length equals 14 residues. Germline V CDR1 and CDR2: GTSNPN, SVGIG (reference sequence). Deletions cut 0 bases from V and 8 bases from J, with 13 bases between. Here the CDR3 DNA reads TGTGCCTGGAGTGTGGGGGGCAATGGGGAAAAACTGTTTTTT. Its protein is CAWSVGGNGEKLFF.

The chain couples TRBV7-2 to TRBJ1-2; D uncertain. V lost 2 bases to trimming and J lost 6 bases, with 7 bases between them. Germline values: CDR1 SGHTA, CDR2 FQGNSA. The CDR3 is 12 amino acids. CDR3 nucleotides: TGTGCCAGCAGCTTACTATCACATGGCTACACCTTC. Protein: CASSLLSHGYTF.

The chain recombines TRBV5-1 with TRBJ1-4; D unresolved. The CDR3 has 14 amino acids. Germline loops: CDR1 SGHRS, CDR2 YFSETQ. With 0 bases removed from V and 4 bases from J, the gap between germline ends came to 7 bases. The CDR3 bases are TGCGCCAGCAGCTTGGCCCAGATTAATGAAAAACTGTTTTTT. Protein: CASSLAQINEKLFF. The variable domain in full, completed from reference TRBV5-1 and TRBJ1-4, reads KAGVTQTPRYLIKTRGQQVTLSCSPISGHRSVSWYQQTPGQGLQFLFEYFSETQRNKGNFPGRFSGRQFSNSRSEMNVSTLELGDSALYLCASSLAQINEKLFFGSGTQLSVL.

The chain is built from TRBV27 and TRBJ2-2; D might be TRBD1 (6 bases). Germline CDR1 reads MNHEY; CDR2 reads SMNVEV (reference sequence). The germline V and J ends were trimmed by 3 bases and 0 bases, with 11 bases remaining between them. This CDR3 is built from 16 residues. The CDR3 region is CASSFVGAANTGELFF. In DNA form, the CDR3 reads TGTGCCAGCAGTTTTGTGGGGGCAGCGAACACCGGGGAGCTGTTTTTT.

As to this clone: The same CDR3 also results from other DNA sequences found in this sample. The CDR3 nucleotides are TGTGCCAGCAGCTTAGGACAGGGCCATCAGCCCCAGCATTTT. Translation: CASSLGQGHQPQHF. The J gene is TRBJ1-5, the V gene TRBV7-9; 7 bases map to TRBD1. The CDR3 has 14 amino acids. The J segment lost 5 bases and the V segment lost 1 base, leaving 2 bases of the junction unmatched. From germline, CDR1 is SEHNR and CDR2 FQNEAQ (reference sequence).

The chain couples TRBV10-3 to TRBJ2-7, with a weak D call TRBD1 (5 bases). The CDR3 has 12 residues. The V and J ends lost 6 bases and 2 bases respectively, with 8 bases between them. From germline, CDR1 is ENHRY and CDR2 SYGVKD. The CDR3 sequence is CAISGHPYEQYF. CDR3 nucleotides: TGTGCCATCAGCGGACACCCCTACGAGCAGTACTTC.

The chain couples TRBV18 to TRBJ1-1; D call uncertain. From germline, CDR1 is KGHSH and CDR2 LQKENI. The CDR3 spans 14 residues. V was trimmed by 2 bases and J by 5 bases, leaving 12 bases between them. The CDR3 coding sequence is TGTGCCAGCTCACCATACCAAGAAGTAACTGAAGCTTTCTTT. Protein sequence: CASSPYQEVTEAFF.

V and J are TRBV2 and TRBJ2-1; TRBD2 agrees at 10 bases. The CDR3 is 17 residues long. Trimming took 2 bases from V and 0 from J; bases not matched to a gene: 4. The germline V gene has CDR1 SNHLY and CDR2 FYNNEI. The CDR3 nucleotides read TGTGCCAGCAGTGAAAACGGACTAGCGGCCTCCTACAATGAGCAGTTCTTC. As protein: CASSENGLAASYNEQFF. Looking up the rest from reference TRBV2 and TRBJ2-1 gives the full variable domain: EPEVTQTPSHQVTQMGQEVILRCVPISNHLYFYWYRQILGQKVEFLVSFYNNEISEKSEIFDDQFSVERPDGSNFTLKIRSTKLEDSAMYFCASSENGLAASYNEQFFGPGTRLTVL.